The next 32 T cell receptor beta chains were all read from a single sample in a study of T-cell reconstitution after alpha-beta-depleted transplantation in children. For TCRbeta, the library was prepared with unique molecular identifiers. Using its own MiXCR run on the PCR reads, TCRdb lists one record per CDR3 protein. Of around 500,000 distinct CDR3 sequences listed, 20% to 25% are singletons. The source material was PBMCs, mostly from graft donor cells, sampled 360 days after TCRalphabeta/CD19-depleted stem cell transplant. These receptor sequences come from a boy younger than two who had a stem cell transplant for acute myeloid leukemia, so the T cells may come from the graft donor.

This clonotype occurred a few times. The chain links TRBV27 to TRBJ2-3; maybe TRBD2 (5 bases). V was cut by 4 bases and J by 2 bases, with 10 bases left in between. The CDR3 loop spans 14 amino acids. Germline V gene data show CDR1 as MNHEY and CDR2 as SMNVEV (reference sequence). CDR3 in DNA: TGTGCCAGCAGTTCGGGGTTTCCCACAGATACGCAGTATTTT. This sequence encodes CASSSGFPTDTQYF.

The rearrangement links TRBV20-1 to TRBJ2-3, with 8 positions matching TRBD1. This CDR3 is built from 15 residues. The germline V gene encodes CDR1 DFQATT and CDR2 SNEGSKA (reference sequence). J lost 6 bases, V lost 1 base, and 9 bases had no gene match. CDR3 region: CSARAHDRGIDTQYF. In nucleotides, the CDR3 is TGCAGTGCTAGAGCCCACGACAGGGGAATTGATACGCAGTATTTT.

J is TRBJ2-3 and V is TRBV20-1; 9 bases align to TRBD2. The CDR3 loop spans 13 amino acids. J lost 4 bases, V lost 5 bases, and 4 bases had no gene match. CDR1 DFQATT and CDR2 SNEGSKA come from the germline V gene (reference sequence). CDR3 sequence: CSAEAGGADTQYF. CDR3 nucleotide sequence: TGCAGTGCTGAGGCGGGGGGGGCAGATACGCAGTATTTT.

The chain joins TRBV20-1 to TRBJ2-1; D gene unclear. With 2 bases removed from V and 3 bases from J, the gap between germline ends came to 14 bases. This CDR3 is 15 amino acids long. Germline assignment: CDR1 DFQATT and CDR2 SNEGSKA (reference sequence). The CDR3 protein is CSARQAKGNYNEQFF. CDR3 nucleotides: TGCAGTGCTAGACAAGCGAAAGGGAACTACAATGAGCAGTTCTTC.

This clonotype was observed a few times. The chain recombines TRBV20-1 with TRBJ2-1; 12 bases are shared with TRBD1. The CDR3 is 15 residues long. After removal of 6 bases from V and 10 bases from J, the junction contained 13 bases not matched to a gene. Germline V CDR1 and CDR2: DFQATT, SNEGSKA (reference sequence). The CDR3, as DNA: TGCAGTGCCCCGAAGCTCGGGACAGGGGGCACCGAGCAGTTCTTC. It yields the protein CSAPKLGTGGTEQFF.

The gene calls are TRBV12-3 or TRBV12-4 and TRBJ2-2, with 10 bases aligning to TRBD2. The V and J ends lost 6 bases and 5 bases, in that order; junction bases with no gene match: 6. The CDR3 consists of 15 residues. The CDR3 reads CASRPGLARTGELFF. The CDR3 DNA reads TGTGCCAGCAGGCCGGGACTAGCGAGGACCGGGGAGCTGTTTTTT.

The genes are TRBV6-2 or TRBV6-3 and TRBJ2-7; D call uncertain. Trimming cost V 6 bases and J 2 bases, with 8 bases left between them. CDR3 length: 12 residues. Germline CDR1 and CDR2: MNHEY and SVGEGT. CDR3 DNA: TGTGCCAGCAGATCCAGCGCCTACGAGCAGTACTTC. This encodes CASRSSAYEQYF.

This clonotype came up a few times. This chain uses TRBV5-1 with TRBJ2-2; TRBD1 is a possible D gene (5 bases). V was cut by 4 bases and J by 3 bases, with 13 bases left in between. Germline V gives CDR1 SGHRS, CDR2 YFSETQ. This CDR3 has 15 residues. CDR3 loop: CASSTSGKDTGELFF. CDR3 coding DNA: TGCGCCAGCAGCACGTCAGGGAAGGACACCGGGGAGCTGTTTTTT.

This clonotype occurred a few times. The chain uses TRBV29-1 and TRBJ2-1, with TRBD2 as a possible D gene (6 bases). Trimming removed 6 bases at V and 2 bases at J, with 11 bases between. From germline, CDR1 is SQVTM and CDR2 ANQGSEA. The CDR3 runs 13 residues. CDR3 DNA: TGCAGCGTCCCTAGCGCCGCCTACAATGAGCAGTTCTTC. This sequence encodes CSVPSAAYNEQFF.

The chain combines TRBV12-3 or TRBV12-4 with TRBJ2-2; 7 nucleotides line up with TRBD1. Trimming removed 5 bases from V and 6 bases from J; junction bases left unmatched: 18. This CDR3 is 18 amino acids long. DNA for the CDR3: TGTGCCAGCAGTGGGGGCAGGGGGTGGAACATCGTTCCCGGGGAGCTGTTTTTT. Translating it yields CASSGGRGWNIVPGELFF.

The chain uses TRBV5-1 and TRBJ2-5; 7 positions match TRBD1. V was clipped by 6 bases and J by 4 bases; unmatched bases: 3. Germline V lookup: CDR1 SGHRS, CDR2 YFSETQ. The CDR3 runs to 12 residues. The CDR3: CASKGQRETQYF. The CDR3 DNA reads as TGCGCCAGCAAGGGACAGAGAGAGACCCAGTACTTC.

This clonotype was found once. The V and J genes are TRBV18 and TRBJ2-2, with a possible D match to TRBD1 (6 bases). CDR1 is KGHSH and CDR2 is LQKENI in the germline V gene. CDR3 length: 17 amino acids. Trimming stripped 1 base from V and 4 bases from J, with 16 bases between. The CDR3 coding sequence is TGTGCCAGCTCACCACGGGCCGGGACAACGGTCACCGGGGAGCTGTTTTTT. Protein: CASSPRAGTTVTGELFF.

This clonotype showed up just a few times. The chain carries TRBV7-6 and TRBJ2-5, with D possibly being TRBD1 (5 bases). V lost 6 bases and J 3 bases, leaving 14 bases between the germline ends. The length of the CDR3 is 14 residues. Germline CDR1 is SGHVS and CDR2 is FNYEAQ. The CDR3, as DNA: TGTGCCAGCAGTTACAGGTGGATTAAAGAGACCCAGTACTTC. Protein product: CASSYRWIKETQYF.

This clonotype was picked up a small number of times. The J gene is TRBJ2-3, the V gene TRBV9, with D possibly being TRBD1 (5 bases). The CDR3 loop spans 15 amino acids. Germline V gene lookup returns CDR1 SGDLS and CDR2 YYNGEE. V was pared by 5 bases and J by 2 bases, with 15 bases between. In DNA, the CDR3 is TGTGCCAGCAGTGGATCCGACAGCCACACAGATACGCAGTATTTT. It specifies CASSGSDSHTDTQYF. The variable domain in full, completed from reference TRBV9 and TRBJ2-3, reads DSGVTQTPKHLITATGQRVTLRCSPRSGDLSVYWYQQSLDQGLQFLIQYYNGEERAKGNILERFSAQQFPDLHSELNLSSLELGDSALYFCASSGSDSHTDTQYFGPGTRLTVL.

This clonotype appeared many times. The chain combines TRBV27 with TRBJ2-3; 8 bases are a match to TRBD1. The length of the CDR3 is 13 residues. The germline V gene has CDR1 MNHEY and CDR2 SMNVEV (reference sequence). The ends lost 5 bases at V and 3 bases at J; junction bases unmatched: 1. The CDR3 bases are TGTGCCAGCAGTCGGACAGGGACAGATACGCAGTATTTT. This codes for CASSRTGTDTQYF.

The V gene is TRBV20-1, the J gene TRBJ2-5; D perhaps matches TRBD2 (5 bases). CDR1 and CDR2 from the germline V gene are DFQATT and SNEGSKA (reference sequence). The CDR3 extends over 14 amino acids. V was cut by 0 bases and J by 1 base, with 9 bases left in between. CDR3 loop: CSARDRRGQETQYF. DNA of the CDR3: TGCAGTGCTAGAGATCGCCGGGGCCAAGAGACCCAGTACTTC.

Ten or more counts support this clonotype. The V and J genes are TRBV5-1 and TRBJ1-3, with no clear D. The CDR3 sequence is 12 residues long. CDR1 is SGHRS, CDR2 YFSETQ, per germline. The germline V and J ends were trimmed by 1 base and 4 bases, with 3 bases remaining between them. The CDR3 DNA is TGCGCCAGCAGCTTGAACGGAAACACCATATATTTT. This sequence encodes CASSLNGNTIYF.

The sample holds many counts of this clonotype. The chain uses TRBV29-1 and TRBJ2-7; maybe TRBD2 (7 bases). V dropped 7 bases and J dropped 2 bases, with 12 bases sitting between them. Per germline, CDR1 SQVTM and CDR2 ANQGSEA. The CDR3 spans 12 residues. CDR3 DNA sequence: TGCAGCGCCGGGGGGCTTCCCTACGAGCAGTACTTC. Protein product: CSAGGLPYEQYF.

Only a few counts were recorded for this clonotype. The rearrangement uses TRBV7-2 and TRBJ2-3, with D perhaps TRBD2 (6 bases). This CDR3 contains 16 residues. Germline CDR1 reads SGHTA; CDR2 reads FQGNSA. Trimming took 1 base from V and 2 from J, leaving 13 bases between them. The CDR3 DNA sequence: TGTGCCAGCAGCTTAGTAGCGGCCTCAGTCACAGATACGCAGTATTTT. This translates into CASSLVAASVTDTQYF.

This clonotype occurred many times. The V and J genes are TRBV12-3 or TRBV12-4 and TRBJ1-1, with no clear D. V lost 5 bases and J 7 bases, leaving 11 bases between the germline ends. The length of the CDR3 is 12 residues. The CDR3 DNA reads TGTGCCAGCAGTCCCCGACCGTTTGAAGCTTTCTTT. Protein sequence: CASSPRPFEAFF.

The gene calls are TRBV4-2 and TRBJ2-3, with D uncertain. The germline gives CDR1 LGHNA, CDR2 YNFKEQ. V dropped 4 bases and J dropped 4 bases, with 9 bases sitting between them. The CDR3 extends over 13 amino acids. CDR3 coding DNA: TGTGCCAGCAGCCCCCGCCAGCCAGATACGCAGTATTTT. Protein sequence: CASSPRQPDTQYF.

V is TRBV11-2 and J is TRBJ2-1; unclear D gene. Between the trimmed V and J ends, which lost 0 bases and 10 bases, there was a span of 7 bases. The CDR3 runs to 12 residues. CDR1 and CDR2 from the germline V gene are SGHAT and FQNNGV. The CDR3: CASSLEPHEQFF. CDR3 sequence (DNA): TGTGCCAGCAGCTTAGAGCCCCACGAGCAGTTCTTC.

This clonotype has a count of ten or more. J is TRBJ1-3 and V is TRBV4-1; possibly TRBD1 for D (5 bases). V was clipped by 3 bases and J by 4 bases, with 10 bases between them. CDR1 and CDR2 (germline): MGHRA, YSYEKL. The length of the CDR3 is 14 residues. This CDR3 reads CASSHADSGNTIYF. CDR3 DNA: TGCGCCAGCAGCCACGCCGACAGCGGAAACACCATATATTTT.

The table lists this clonotype with a few counts. V usage is TRBV7-9 and J usage is TRBJ2-7; D might be TRBD1 or TRBD2, each matching 5 bases. Trimming removed 3 bases from V and 2 bases from J, with 14 bases in between. The CDR3 is 15 residues long. Germline V lookup: CDR1 SEHNR, CDR2 FQNEAQ (reference sequence). The CDR3 nucleotides read TGTGCCAGCAGCTTCCCGGAGACAGCGGCCTACGAGCAGTACTTC. Translation: CASSFPETAAYEQYF.

This clonotype has at least ten counts. V gene TRBV2 combines with J gene TRBJ2-5; 9 nucleotides agree with TRBD2. J gave up 4 bases and V 3 bases, and 9 bases lay outside the gene matches. This CDR3 has 16 amino acids. Germline lookup yields CDR1 SNHLY and CDR2 FYNNEI. CDR3 in amino acids: CASSEELAGERETQYF. Written as DNA, the CDR3 is TGTGCCAGCAGTGAGGAGTTAGCGGGGGAGAGAGAGACCCAGTACTTC.

The chain joins TRBV5-1 to TRBJ2-7, with D possibly matching TRBD1 (6 bases). The V gene lost 4 bases and the J gene lost 4 bases, with 18 bases spanning the gap. The CDR3 spans 15 residues. Germline CDR1 SGHRS, CDR2 YFSETQ. Here the CDR3 reads CASSGAGDTQYEQYF. The CDR3 DNA reads TGCGCCAGCAGCGGAGCAGGGGACACTCAATACGAGCAGTACTTC.

This clonotype was seen a few times. The CDR3 reads CSARAGTAVYGYTF. Written as DNA, the CDR3 is TGCAGTGCTAGAGCCGGGACAGCGGTCTATGGCTACACCTTC. V usage is TRBV20-1 and J usage is TRBJ1-2, with TRBD1 matching over 7 bases. This CDR3 comprises 14 residues. Germline V gives CDR1 DFQATT, CDR2 SNEGSKA (reference sequence). Germline trimming cut 1 base from V and 4 bases from J; bases unmatched to any gene: 6.

The chain links TRBV20-1 to TRBJ2-7; 8 bases agree with TRBD1. V was pared by 3 bases and J by 5 bases, with 15 bases of the junction left unmatched. The CDR3 consists of 16 residues. In germline, CDR1 is DFQATT, CDR2 SNEGSKA (reference sequence). The CDR3 DNA reads as TGCAGTGCTAGGGCTCGTCCGGGACAGGTATTCGACGAGCAGTACTTC. This codes for CSARARPGQVFDEQYF.

The chain employs TRBV6-1 and TRBJ1-1; D is unclear. Deletions cut 6 bases from V and 0 bases from J, with 11 bases between. This CDR3 region has 14 residues. CDR1 and CDR2 (germline): MNHNS, SASEGT. The CDR3 region has the DNA TGTGCCAGCAGGCCGGGAGCACTGAACACTGAAGCTTTCTTT. This encodes CASRPGALNTEAFF.

This clonotype was observed many times. The rearrangement uses TRBV18 and TRBJ2-3; 7 positions agree with TRBD1. Germline trimming cut 0 bases from V and 2 bases from J; bases unmatched to any gene: 8. Germline V CDR1 and CDR2: KGHSH, LQKENI. This CDR3 region has 17 residues. The CDR3 is CASSPPTGTENTDTQYF. The DNA of the CDR3 is TGTGCCAGCTCACCACCGACCGGGACAGAAAACACAGATACGCAGTATTTT. Looking up the rest from reference TRBV18 and TRBJ2-3 gives the full variable domain: NAGVMQNPRHLVRRRGQEARLRCSPMKGHSHVYWYRQLPEEGLKFMVYLQKENIIDESGMPKERFSAEFPKEGPSILRIQQVVRGDSAAYFCASSPPTGTENTDTQYFGPGTRLTVL.

The rearrangement links TRBV21-1 to TRBJ1-6. TRBV21-1 is listed as a pseudogene. The CDR3 runs 15 residues. The CDR3 sequence is CASSKAEGHNSPLHF. In nucleotides, the CDR3 is TGTGCCAGCAGCAAAGCGGAGGGTCATAATTCACCCCTCCACTTT.

This clonotype has ten or more counts. The rearrangement joins TRBV4-1 to TRBJ2-3; 9 bases line up with TRBD2. There are 17 residues in the CDR3. V was pared by 0 bases and J by 6 bases, with 10 bases of the junction left unmatched. Germline assignment: CDR1 MGHRA and CDR2 YSYEKL. Here the CDR3 reads CASSQDDWRGGSDTQYF. The CDR3, as DNA: TGCGCCAGCAGCCAAGATGACTGGCGGGGGGGCTCTGATACGCAGTATTTT.